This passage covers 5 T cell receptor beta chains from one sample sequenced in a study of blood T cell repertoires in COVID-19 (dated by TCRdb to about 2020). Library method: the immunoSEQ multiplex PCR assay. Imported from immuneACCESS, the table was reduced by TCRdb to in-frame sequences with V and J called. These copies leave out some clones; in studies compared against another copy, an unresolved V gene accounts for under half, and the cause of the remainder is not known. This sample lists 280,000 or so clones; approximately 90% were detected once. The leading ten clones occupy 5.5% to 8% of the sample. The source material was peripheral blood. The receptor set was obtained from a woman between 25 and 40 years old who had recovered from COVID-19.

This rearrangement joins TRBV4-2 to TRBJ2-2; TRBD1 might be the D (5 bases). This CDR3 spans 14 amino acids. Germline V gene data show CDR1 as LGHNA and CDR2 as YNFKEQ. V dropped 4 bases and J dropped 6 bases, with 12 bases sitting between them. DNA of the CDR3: TGTGCCAGCAGCCTTACAAGGGGCGCCGGGGAGCTGTTTTTT. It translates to CASSLTRGAGELFF.

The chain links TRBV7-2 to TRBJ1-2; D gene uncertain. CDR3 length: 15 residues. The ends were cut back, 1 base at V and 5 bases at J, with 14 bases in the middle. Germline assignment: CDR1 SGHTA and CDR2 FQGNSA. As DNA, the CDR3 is TGTGCCAGCAGCTTAGAAGGGAAGGACTTATATGGCTACACCTTC. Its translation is CASSLEGKDLYGYTF.

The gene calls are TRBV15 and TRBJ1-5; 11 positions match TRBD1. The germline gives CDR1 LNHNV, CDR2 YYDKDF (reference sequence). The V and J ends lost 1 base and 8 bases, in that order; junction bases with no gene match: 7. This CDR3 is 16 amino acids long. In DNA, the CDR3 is TGTGCCACCAGCAGAGGGGGACAGGGGGGTAGCAAGCCCCAGCATTTT. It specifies CATSRGGQGGSKPQHF.

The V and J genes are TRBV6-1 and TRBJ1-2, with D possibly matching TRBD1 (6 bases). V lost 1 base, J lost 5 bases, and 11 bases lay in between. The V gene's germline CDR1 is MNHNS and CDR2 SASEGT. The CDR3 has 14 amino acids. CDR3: CASSEVRGGYGYTF. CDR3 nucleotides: TGTGCCAGCAGTGAAGTCAGGGGCGGGTATGGCTACACCTTC.

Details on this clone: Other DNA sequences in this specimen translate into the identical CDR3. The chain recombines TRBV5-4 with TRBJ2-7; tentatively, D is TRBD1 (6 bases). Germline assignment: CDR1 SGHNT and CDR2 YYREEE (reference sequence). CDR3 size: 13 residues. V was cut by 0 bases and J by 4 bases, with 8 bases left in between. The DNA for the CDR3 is TGTGCCAGCAGCTTGGACAGGGCGTACGAGCAGTACTTC. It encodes CASSLDRAYEQYF.